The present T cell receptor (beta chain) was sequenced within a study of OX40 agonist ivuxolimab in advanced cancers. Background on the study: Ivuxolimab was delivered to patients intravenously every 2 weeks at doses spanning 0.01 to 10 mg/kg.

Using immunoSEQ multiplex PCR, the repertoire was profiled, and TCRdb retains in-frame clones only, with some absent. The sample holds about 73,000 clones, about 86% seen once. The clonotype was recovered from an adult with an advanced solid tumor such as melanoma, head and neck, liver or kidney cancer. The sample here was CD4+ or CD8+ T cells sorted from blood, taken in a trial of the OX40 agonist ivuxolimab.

CDR3 DNA sequence: TGTGCCAGCAGCGTTGCTCCGAGCTTCACAGATACGCAGTATTTT. The encoded protein is CASSVAPSFTDTQYF. The V call is TRBV9, the J call TRBJ2-3; no reliable D call. Germline assignment: CDR1 SGDLS and CDR2 YYNGEE. The CDR3 runs 15 residues. Trimming removed 2 bases from V and 2 bases from J, with 12 bases in between.